These 16 T cell receptor beta chains were sequenced from one sample in a study of blood T cell repertoires in COVID-19. Assay: immunoSEQ multiplex PCR; the TCRdb copy retains only in-frame clones and omits some. This table holds approximately 90,000 clones, around 85% found once. Sequenced input: peripheral blood. All receptors come from a human donor in a cohort sampled during active COVID-19.

The CDR3 DNA is TGCGCCAGCAGCCAAGAGACCAGAAGGGGAGGGAACTATGGCTACACCTTC. Its protein is CASSQETRRGGNYGYTF. The rearrangement links TRBV4-1 to TRBJ1-2; tentatively, D is TRBD1 (5 bases). This CDR3 is 17 amino acids long. Germline V CDR1 and CDR2: MGHRA, YSYEKL. Trimming took off 0 bases at V and 2 bases at J, with 16 bases between the two ends.

This rearrangement joins TRBV6-5 to TRBJ1-1; D uncertain. The length of the CDR3 is 15 residues. Germline values: CDR1 MNHEY, CDR2 SVGAGI. Trimming pared 6 bases from V and 1 base from J, leaving 15 bases between. The CDR3 spells CASRGGSGRNTEAFF. DNA of the CDR3: TGTGCCAGCAGAGGCGGGTCGGGAAGGAACACTGAAGCTTTCTTT.

The V call is TRBV10-2, the J call TRBJ2-1; 12 nucleotides agree with TRBD2. The CDR3 sequence is 16 residues long. The germline V gene has CDR1 WSHSY and CDR2 SAAADI. V trimming: 8 bases; J trimming: 6 bases; junction bases outside the gene matches: 11. CDR3 amino acids: CASSAPSGRALNEQFF. Here the CDR3 DNA reads TGCGCCAGCTCCGCCCCTAGCGGGAGGGCTCTCAATGAGCAGTTCTTC.

The V call is TRBV19, the J call TRBJ1-6; 7 nucleotides line up with TRBD1. CDR3 length: 14 residues. Germline CDR1 and CDR2: LNHDA and SQIVND (reference sequence). With 4 bases clipped from V and 5 bases from J, the junction kept 2 bases outside the gene matches. As DNA, the CDR3 is TGTGCCAGTAGTACTGGACAGGATAATTCACCCCTCCACTTT. Protein: CASSTGQDNSPLHF.

The rearrangement links TRBV19 to TRBJ2-1, with 9 bases that match TRBD1. Trimming cost V 5 bases and J 7 bases; bases outside gene matches: 6. The CDR3 length is 14 residues. Germline V gene data show CDR1 as LNHDA and CDR2 as SQIVND (reference sequence). The CDR3 spells CASSAPGQGNEQFF. CDR3 nucleotides: TGTGCCAGTAGTGCCCCGGGACAGGGAAATGAGCAGTTCTTC. Full variable domain (rest looked up from reference TRBV19 and TRBJ2-1): DGGITQSPKYLFRKEGQNVTLSCEQNLNHDAMYWYRQDPGQGLRLIYYSQIVNDFQKGDIAEGYSVSREKKESFPLTVTSAQKNPTAFYLCASSAPGQGNEQFFGPGTRLTVL.

V gene TRBV29-1 combines with J gene TRBJ2-5; the D gene is possibly TRBD2 (7 bases). CDR3 length: 14 amino acids. Between the trimmed V and J ends, which lost 4 bases and 5 bases, there was a span of 17 bases. Germline V gives CDR1 SQVTM, CDR2 ANQGSEA. This CDR3 is CSVVEGGGWETQYF. The CDR3, as DNA: TGCAGCGTTGTTGAGGGGGGGGGATGGGAGACCCAGTACTTC.

The V call is TRBV7-9, the J call TRBJ2-3; weak D call: TRBD2 (6 bases). Germline V gene lookup returns CDR1 SEHNR and CDR2 FQNEAQ (reference sequence). V was shortened by 5 bases and J by 0 bases, with 15 bases between the two germline ends. The CDR3 is 16 amino acids. This chain's CDR3 is CASSRLGLGSTDTQYF. In DNA form, the CDR3 reads TGTGCCAGCAGCCGACTGGGACTGGGAAGCACAGATACGCAGTATTTT. The variable domain in full, with the rest retrieved from reference TRBV7-9 and TRBJ2-3, is DTGVSQNPRHKITKRGQNVTFRCDPISEHNRLYWYRQTLGQGPEFLTYFQNEAQLEKSRLLSDRFSAERPKGSFSTLEIQRTEQGDSAMYLCASSRLGLGSTDTQYFGPGTRLTVL.

This clone was detected once. J is TRBJ1-5 and V is TRBV30; TRBD1 aligns across 8 bases. The trim removed 2 bases at V and 0 bases at J, leaving 9 bases unmatched. CDR3 length: 17 amino acids. Germline assignment: CDR1 GTSNPN and CDR2 SVGIG (reference sequence). Here the CDR3 reads CAWSIRQGIYSNQPQHF. As DNA, the CDR3 is TGTGCCTGGAGTATCAGACAGGGGATTTATAGCAATCAGCCCCAGCATTTT. Based on the CDR3 plus reference TRBV30 and TRBJ1-5, the full variable domain is SQTIHQWPATLVQPVGSPLSLECTVEGTSNPNLYWYRQAAGRGLQLLFYSVGIGQISSEVPQNLSASRPQDRQFILSSKKLLLSDSGFYLCAWSIRQGIYSNQPQHFGDGTRLSIL.

V and J are TRBV2 and TRBJ1-1, with D tentatively TRBD1 (5 bases). Germline V gene data show CDR1 as SNHLY and CDR2 as FYNNEI. The CDR3 sequence is 15 residues long. Trimming stripped 4 bases from V and 0 bases from J, with 12 bases between. The CDR3, as DNA: TGTGCCAGCAGTGCCAGATCGGACATGAACACTGAAGCTTTCTTT. Protein: CASSARSDMNTEAFF.

The rearrangement joins TRBV10-3 to TRBJ1-4; tentatively, D is TRBD1 (6 bases). The germline CDR1 and CDR2 sequences are ENHRY and SYGVKD. This CDR3 is 16 amino acids long. Trimming stripped 0 bases from V and 8 bases from J, with 16 bases between. The CDR3 bases are TGTGCCATCAGTGAGTCCATAGGGGGACCCCGGGAAAAACTGTTTTTT. Encoded protein: CAISESIGGPREKLFF.

V is TRBV12-5 and J is TRBJ1-4; TRBD1 matches 8 bases. Germline CDR1 LGHNT, CDR2 FRNRAP. The ends lost 6 bases at V and 8 bases at J; junction bases unmatched: 8. The CDR3 totals 14 residues. The CDR3 DNA follows: TGTGCTAGTGGCCAGACAGGGGATTACGAAAAACTGTTTTTT. This sequence encodes CASGQTGDYEKLFF.

The rearrangement joins TRBV7-8 to TRBJ1-3; the D is unclear. CDR1 and CDR2 (germline): SGHVS, FQNEAQ. V gave up 5 bases and J gave up 0 bases, with 11 bases separating them. The CDR3 loop spans 15 amino acids. In nucleotides, the CDR3 is TGTGCCAGCAGCCGGCAGGAGGCCTCTGGAAACACCATATATTTT. Encoded protein: CASSRQEASGNTIYF.

V is TRBV27 and J is TRBJ2-7; D possibly corresponds to TRBD1 (6 bases). Germline CDR1 MNHEY, CDR2 SMNVEV (reference sequence). This CDR3 spans 13 amino acids. The germline V and J ends were trimmed by 5 bases and 4 bases, with 12 bases remaining between them. The CDR3, as DNA: TGTGCCAGCAGTCTCTCGGACAGATACGAGCAGTACTTC. It codes for CASSLSDRYEQYF.

This chain uses TRBV7-2 with TRBJ1-2; 8 bases are a match to TRBD1. V shed 4 bases and J 6 bases; nucleotides not matched to a gene: 10. This CDR3 spans 15 amino acids. From germline, CDR1 is SGHTA and CDR2 FQGNSA. The CDR3 loop reads CASSSRTGSAHGYTF. The CDR3 DNA reads as TGTGCCAGCAGCTCACGGACAGGGAGTGCCCATGGCTACACCTTC.

The J gene is TRBJ2-1, the V gene TRBV5-4; TRBD1 agrees at 8 bases. Germline loops: CDR1 SGHNT, CDR2 YYREEE (reference sequence). V trimming: 4 bases; J trimming: 7 bases; junction bases outside the gene matches: 13. The CDR3 sequence is 16 residues long. This CDR3 reads CASSDGQGSYMNEQFF. The CDR3 nucleotides are TGTGCCAGCAGCGATGGACAGGGAAGTTATATGAATGAGCAGTTCTTC.

V and J are TRBV2 and TRBJ2-1; D remains unclear. The V end was cut by 0 bases, the J end by 6 bases, with 3 bases between. Germline V CDR1 and CDR2: SNHLY, FYNNEI. The CDR3 sequence is 12 residues long. The CDR3 DNA reads TGTGCCAGCAGTGAAGCTAGCAATGAGCAGTTCTTC. Amino acids: CASSEASNEQFF.